Described below is a single TCR beta chain sequence and its context. Antigen specificity is unknown. An Oncomine TCR Beta short-read assay was used to sequence the DNA from cultured CD4+ T cells. TCRdb used MiXCR to reprocess the PCR reads, holding one entry per CDR3 protein. In the table there are around 20,000 distinct CDR3 sequences, 70% of which are singletons. This entry belongs to a study of vaccination and CD4 T cells after COVID-19. Germline assignment: CDR1 MNHEY and CDR2 SVGAGI. This CDR3 is 15 amino acids long. The J segment lost 0 bases and the V segment lost 4 bases, leaving 5 bases of the junction unmatched. As to treatment: approximately nine-day PBMC culture with coronavirus spike peptide pools or control peptides (ViraFEST assay).

The source is a human donor who had recovered from COVID-19. Sequencing was performed on CD4+ T cells from blood, cultured in vitro. The chain carries TRBV6-5 and TRBJ1-1; 7 bases match TRBD1. CDR3 sequence reads: CASSWDSYMNTEAFF. The DNA of the CDR3 is TGTGCCAGCAGTTGGGACAGCTACATGAACACTGAAGCTTTCTTT.